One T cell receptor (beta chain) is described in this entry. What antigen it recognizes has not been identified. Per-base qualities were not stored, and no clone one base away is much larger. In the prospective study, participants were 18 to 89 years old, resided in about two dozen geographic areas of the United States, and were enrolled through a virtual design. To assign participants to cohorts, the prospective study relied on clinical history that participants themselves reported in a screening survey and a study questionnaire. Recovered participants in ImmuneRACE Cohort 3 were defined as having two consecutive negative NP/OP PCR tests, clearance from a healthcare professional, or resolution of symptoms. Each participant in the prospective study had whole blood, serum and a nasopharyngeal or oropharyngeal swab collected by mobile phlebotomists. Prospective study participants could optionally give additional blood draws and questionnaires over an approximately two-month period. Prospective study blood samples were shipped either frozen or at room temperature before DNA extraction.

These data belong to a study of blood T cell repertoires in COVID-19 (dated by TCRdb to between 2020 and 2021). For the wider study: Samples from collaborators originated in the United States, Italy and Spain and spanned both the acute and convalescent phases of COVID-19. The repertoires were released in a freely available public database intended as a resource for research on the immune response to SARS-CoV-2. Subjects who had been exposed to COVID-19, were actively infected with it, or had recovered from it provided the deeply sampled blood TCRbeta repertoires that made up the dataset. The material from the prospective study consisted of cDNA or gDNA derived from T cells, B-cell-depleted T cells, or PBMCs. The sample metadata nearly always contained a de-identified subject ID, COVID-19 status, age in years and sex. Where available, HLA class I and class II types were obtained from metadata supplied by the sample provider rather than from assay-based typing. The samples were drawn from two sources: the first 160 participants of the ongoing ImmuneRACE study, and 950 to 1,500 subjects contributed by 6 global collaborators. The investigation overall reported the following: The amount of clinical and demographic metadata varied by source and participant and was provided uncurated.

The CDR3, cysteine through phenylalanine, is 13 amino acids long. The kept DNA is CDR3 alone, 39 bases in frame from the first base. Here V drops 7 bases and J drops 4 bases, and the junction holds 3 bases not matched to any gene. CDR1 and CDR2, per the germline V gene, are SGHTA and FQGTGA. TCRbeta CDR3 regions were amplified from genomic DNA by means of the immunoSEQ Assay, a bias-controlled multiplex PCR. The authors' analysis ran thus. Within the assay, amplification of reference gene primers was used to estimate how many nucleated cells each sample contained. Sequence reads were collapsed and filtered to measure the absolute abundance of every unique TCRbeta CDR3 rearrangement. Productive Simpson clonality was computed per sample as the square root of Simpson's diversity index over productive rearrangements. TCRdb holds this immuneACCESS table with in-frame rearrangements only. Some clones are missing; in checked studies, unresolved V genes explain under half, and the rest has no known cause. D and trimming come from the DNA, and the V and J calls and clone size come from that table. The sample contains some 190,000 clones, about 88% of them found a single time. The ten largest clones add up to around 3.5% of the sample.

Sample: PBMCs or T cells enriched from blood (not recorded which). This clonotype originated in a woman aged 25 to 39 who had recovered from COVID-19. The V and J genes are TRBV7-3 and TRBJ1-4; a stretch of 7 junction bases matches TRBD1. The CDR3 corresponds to CASMGQINEKLFF. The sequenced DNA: TGTGCCAGCATGGGACAGATTAATGAAAAACTGTTTTTT.